Following are 12 T cell receptor beta chains from one sample sequenced in a study of breast tumors, draining lymph nodes, adjacent tissues (dated by TCRdb to the mid-2010s). The receptor library was made with multiplex PCR. Sequencing relied on an Illumina HiSeq 2000. The public reads were run again by TCRdb, first through fastp at Q25 and then through MiXCR, and only productive beta chains were kept. For every CDR3 protein sequence, its rows merge into one entry that carries the most common genes and DNA. The sample has approximately 170,000 distinct CDR3 sequences on record, about 33% of them singletons. About 4.5% of the sample rests with the top ten. Lymph node samples were obtained from the axillary draining lymph nodes of breast cancer patients. The sequenced sample consisted of axillary lymph node tissue. The receptors shown here come from a female donor with breast cancer. Some clones in this sample may be carry-over from other donors' samples.

V is TRBV9 and J is TRBJ1-4; perhaps TRBD1 as D (5 bases). There are 16 residues in the CDR3. The germline gives CDR1 SGDLS, CDR2 YYNGEE. V lost 0 bases, J lost 8 bases, and 17 bases lay in between. Here the CDR3 DNA reads TGTGCCAGCAGCGTAGATGAACTAGCGGGGGGGGAAAAACTGTTTTTT. Translated, it gives CASSVDELAGGEKLFF.

Remarks on this clonotype: The junction differs from germline at one of its ends, possibly a read error. The chain is built from TRBV7-9 and TRBJ1-1; no clear D gene. Germline-derived CDR1 and CDR2 are SEHNR and FQNEAQ (reference sequence). The CDR3 length is 16 residues. Here the CDR3 reads CASSPPIPPGNAEAFF. Here the CDR3 DNA reads TGTGCCAGCAGCCCCCCAATCCCACCGGGGAACGCTGAAGCTTTCTTT.

J is TRBJ1-5 and V is TRBV11-2; D is perhaps TRBD1 (6 bases). Germline V gene data show CDR1 as SGHAT and CDR2 as FQNNGV. V shed 6 bases and J shed 7 bases, with 19 bases lying between them. The CDR3 consists of 15 residues. DNA for the CDR3: TGTGCCAGCAGGATCCCCATGGGGCAGGGGCAGCCCCAGCATTTT. Translated: CASRIPMGQGQPQHF.

This clonotype was counted ten times or more. V usage is TRBV20-1 and J usage is TRBJ2-1; 8 bases fit TRBD2. This CDR3 contains 18 residues. Trimming cost V 6 bases and J 0 bases; bases outside gene matches: 16. Germline-derived CDR1 and CDR2 are DFQATT and SNEGSKA (reference sequence). The CDR3 sequence is CSAPARSGGASSYNEQFF. The DNA of the CDR3 is TGCAGTGCCCCTGCGCGCAGCGGGGGCGCCAGCTCCTACAATGAGCAGTTCTTC.

The table lists this clonotype with a few counts. V is TRBV6-1 and J is TRBJ2-1; possibly TRBD1 for D (6 bases). This CDR3 spans 13 amino acids. The germline CDR1 and CDR2 sequences are MNHNS and SASEGT. The ends were cut back, 8 bases at V and 4 bases at J, with 12 bases in the middle. Here the CDR3 reads CASGGQHYNEQFF. The CDR3 DNA reads TGTGCCAGCGGTGGACAGCATTACAATGAGCAGTTCTTC.

Ten or more counts support this clonotype. J is TRBJ2-7 and V is TRBV20-1; 11 bases map to TRBD2. The CDR3 consists of 15 residues. V dropped 0 bases and J dropped 4; count of bases not matched to a gene: 5. The germline V gene encodes CDR1 DFQATT and CDR2 SNEGSKA (reference sequence). CDR3 nucleotide sequence: TGCAGTGCTAGAGATAGTAGCGGGGGGGCTTACGAGCAGTACTTC. It specifies CSARDSSGGAYEQYF.

The chain combines TRBV29-1 with TRBJ2-7, with 11 bases aligning to TRBD2. After removal of 1 base from V and 2 bases from J, the junction contained 4 bases not matched to a gene. The CDR3 sequence is 15 residues long. Germline lookup yields CDR1 SQVTM and CDR2 ANQGSEA. The DNA of the CDR3 is TGCAGCGTTGAAGTAGCGGGGGGGCAGCCCTACGAGCAGTACTTC. Translation: CSVEVAGGQPYEQYF.

This clonotype was counted only a few times. The chain couples TRBV28 to TRBJ2-7; no reliable D call. V lost 4 bases to trimming and J lost 5 bases, with 6 bases between them. Germline CDR1 reads MDHEN; CDR2 reads SYDVKM. The CDR3 is 11 amino acids. The CDR3 nucleotides are TGTGCCAGCAGTTCCGGGCACGAGCAGTACTTC. This gives the protein CASSSGHEQYF.

The V and J genes are TRBV7-9 and TRBJ2-3; 10 bases map to TRBD1. Germline CDR1 and CDR2: SEHNR and FQNEAQ (reference sequence). The CDR3 runs 18 residues. V lost 5 bases to trimming and J lost 1 base; unmatched junction nucleotides: 12. CDR3 coding DNA: TGTGCCAGCAGCCCACAAGACAGGGGGCTTTCCCGCACAGATACGCAGTATTTT. Translated, it gives CASSPQDRGLSRTDTQYF.

The table lists this clonotype with many counts. The genes are TRBV6-1 and TRBJ2-2; D gene ambiguous. This CDR3 is 11 amino acids long. Looked up from germline, CDR1 is MNHNS and CDR2 is SASEGT. V dropped 9 bases and J dropped 6 bases, with 8 bases sitting between them. The CDR3 bases are TGTGCCAGTGGACGGTCCGGGGAGCTGTTTTTT. The encoded protein is CASGRSGELFF.

In its sample, this clonotype was seen a few times. The J gene is TRBJ2-7, the V gene TRBV6-1; 7 positions agree with TRBD1. V shed 11 bases and J 2 bases; nucleotides not matched to a gene: 9. Germline V gives CDR1 MNHNS, CDR2 SASEGT. The CDR3 loop spans 13 amino acids. DNA of the CDR3: TGTGCCGGTCGGACAGGCCGCGCCTACGAGCAGTACTTC. This encodes CAGRTGRAYEQYF.

As for this clonotype: This may be a read error: a much more frequent sequence differs by one nucleotide. CDR3 loop: CASSTRGSNYNEQFF. CDR3 nucleotides: TGTGCCAGCAGCACAAGGGGGAGCAACTACAATGAGCAGTTCTTC. The rearrangement uses TRBV7-3 and TRBJ2-1; maybe TRBD1 (6 bases). The CDR3 has 15 amino acids. V gave up 5 bases and J gave up 3 bases, with 14 bases separating them. Germline lookup yields CDR1 SGHTA and CDR2 FQGTGA.